What follows are 9 T cell receptor beta chains derived from one specimen sequenced in a study of cytomegalovirus exposure and HLA in healthy donors. 60 Vbeta and 13 Jbeta primers were used in PCR. Profiling relied on immunoSEQ multiplex PCR, and the TCRdb table lists in-frame clones only, not all of them. This table has 100,000 to 150,000 clones, around 78% appearing once. The sequencing input was PBMCs. Receptors were obtained from a man aged 55 to 70 in good health and CMV-seropositive.

V is TRBV5-1 and J is TRBJ2-5; the match to TRBD1 covers 7 bases. Trimming cost V 4 bases and J 3 bases; bases outside gene matches: 3. The CDR3 loop spans 13 amino acids. Germline V CDR1 and CDR2: SGHRS, YFSETQ. The chain's CDR3 is CASSRQGEETQYF. The DNA for the CDR3 is TGCGCCAGCAGCCGACAGGGTGAAGAGACCCAGTACTTC.

This clone was recorded only once. The chain uses TRBV6-1 and TRBJ1-6; a weak D match, TRBD1 (5 bases). The germline V and J ends were trimmed by 4 bases and 5 bases, with 12 bases remaining between them. This CDR3 contains 15 residues. CDR1 is MNHNS and CDR2 is SASEGT in the germline V gene. The CDR3 loop is CASSGPQGNNSPLHF. The CDR3 DNA reads TGTGCCAGCAGTGGACCTCAGGGAAATAATTCACCCCTCCACTTT.

The chain joins TRBV9 to TRBJ2-1; TRBD2 agrees at 9 bases. The CDR3 consists of 16 residues. CDR1 is SGDLS, CDR2 YYNGEE, per germline. The junction had 5 bases not matched to a gene; V was cut back by 2 bases and J by 2 bases. CDR3 in DNA: TGTGCCAGCAGCGTCGGCGGGACTAGCACCTACAATGAGCAGTTCTTC. It is translated as CASSVGGTSTYNEQFF.

This rearrangement joins TRBV6-5 to TRBJ1-5; no clear D. V lost 8 bases and J lost 0, with 11 bases in between. This CDR3 comprises 14 residues. Germline values: CDR1 MNHEY, CDR2 SVGAGI. The CDR3 here is CASLPRGSNQPQHF. CDR3 bases: TGTGCCAGCCTCCCCCGGGGTAGCAATCAGCCCCAGCATTTT.

The gene calls are TRBV5-1 and TRBJ2-5; 13 bases are shared with TRBD2. The CDR3 loop spans 16 amino acids. V lost 4 bases, J lost 5 bases, and 8 bases stayed unmatched. CDR1 is SGHRS and CDR2 is YFSETQ in the germline V gene. This chain's CDR3 is CASSPGLAGKGETQYF. In DNA, the CDR3 is TGCGCCAGCAGCCCGGGACTAGCGGGGAAGGGGGAGACCCAGTACTTC.

This clone has only a few counts. V and J are TRBV7-3 and TRBJ2-7, with D maybe TRBD1 (6 bases). This CDR3 spans 15 amino acids. Germline V gene sequence: CDR1 SGHTA, CDR2 FQGTGA. Trimming pared 2 bases from V and 2 bases from J, leaving 13 bases between. CDR3 residues: CASSLGAGVPYEQYF. In nucleotides, the CDR3 is TGTGCCAGCAGCTTAGGCGCAGGGGTCCCCTACGAGCAGTACTTC.

This chain links TRBV27 with TRBJ2-5; 16 bases match TRBD2. V gave up 4 bases and J gave up 0 bases; unmatched junction bases: 5. The CDR3 is 18 residues long. Germline lookup yields CDR1 MNHEY and CDR2 SMNVEV (reference sequence). The CDR3 loop is CASSSGLAGGPDQETQYF. The CDR3 region has the DNA TGTGCCAGCAGTTCGGGACTAGCGGGGGGGCCTGACCAAGAGACCCAGTACTTC.

The chain employs TRBV29-1 and TRBJ2-1; 13 nucleotides align to TRBD2. Trimming at V came to 6 bases and at J to 15 bases, leaving 23 bases not matched to a gene. CDR1 and CDR2 (germline): SQVTM, ANQGSEA. This CDR3 region has 17 residues. The CDR3: CSVPSLGTSGAAVARFF. The CDR3 DNA is TGCAGCGTCCCCTCCCTAGGGACTAGCGGGGCCGCTGTTGCTCGGTTCTTC.

A word on this clone: An end of the junction does not agree with germline; a read error may underlie this. The rearrangement joins TRBV5-4 to TRBJ2-5, with 8 bases identical to TRBD1. Germline V lookup: CDR1 SGHNT, CDR2 YYREEE (reference sequence). This CDR3 comprises 15 residues. CDR3 DNA sequence: TGTACCAGCAGCCCAAGGACAGGGTCTGGAGAGACCCAGTACTTC. Its translation is CTSSPRTGSGETQYF.